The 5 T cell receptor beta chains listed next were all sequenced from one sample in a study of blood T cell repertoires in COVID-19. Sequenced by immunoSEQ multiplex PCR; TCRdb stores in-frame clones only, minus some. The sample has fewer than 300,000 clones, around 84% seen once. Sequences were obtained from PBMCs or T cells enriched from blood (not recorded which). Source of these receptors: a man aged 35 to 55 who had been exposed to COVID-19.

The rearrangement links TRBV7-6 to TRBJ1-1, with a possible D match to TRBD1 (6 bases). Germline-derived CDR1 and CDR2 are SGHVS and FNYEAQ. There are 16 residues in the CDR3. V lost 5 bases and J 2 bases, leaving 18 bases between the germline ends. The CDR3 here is CASSLLRGHINTEAFF. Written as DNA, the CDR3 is TGTGCCAGCAGCCTACTCAGGGGCCATATTAACACTGAAGCTTTCTTT. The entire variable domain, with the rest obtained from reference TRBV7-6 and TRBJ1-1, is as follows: GAGVSQSPRYKVTKRGQDVALRCDPISGHVSLYWYRQALGQGPEFLTYFNYEAQQDKSGLPNDRFSAERPEGSISTLTIQRTEQRDSAMYRCASSLLRGHINTEAFFGQGTRLTVV.

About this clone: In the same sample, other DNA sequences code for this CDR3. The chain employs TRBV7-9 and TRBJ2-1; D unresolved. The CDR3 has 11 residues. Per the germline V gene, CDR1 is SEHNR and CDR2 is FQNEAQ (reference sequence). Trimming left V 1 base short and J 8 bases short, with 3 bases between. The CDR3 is CASSLGHEQFF. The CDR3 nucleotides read TGTGCCAGCAGCTTAGGGCATGAGCAGTTCTTC. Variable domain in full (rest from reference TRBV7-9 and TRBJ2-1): DTGVSQNPRHKITKRGQNVTFRCDPISEHNRLYWYRQTLGQGPEFLTYFQNEAQLEKSRLLSDRFSAERPKGSFSTLEIQRTEQGDSAMYLCASSLGHEQFFGPGTRLTVL.

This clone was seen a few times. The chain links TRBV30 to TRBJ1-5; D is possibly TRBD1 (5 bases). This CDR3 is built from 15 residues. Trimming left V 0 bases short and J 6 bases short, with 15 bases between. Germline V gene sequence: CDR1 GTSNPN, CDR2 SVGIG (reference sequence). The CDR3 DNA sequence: TGTGCCTGGAGTGTACTAAGGGGAAGGGGTCAGCCCCAGCATTTT. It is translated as CAWSVLRGRGQPQHF.

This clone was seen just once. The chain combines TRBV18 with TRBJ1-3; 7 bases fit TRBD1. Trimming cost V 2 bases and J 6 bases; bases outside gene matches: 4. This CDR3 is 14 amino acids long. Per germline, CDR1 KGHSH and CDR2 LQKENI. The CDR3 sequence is CASSPGTVENTIYF. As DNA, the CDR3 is TGTGCCAGCTCACCAGGGACAGTTGAAAACACCATATATTTT.

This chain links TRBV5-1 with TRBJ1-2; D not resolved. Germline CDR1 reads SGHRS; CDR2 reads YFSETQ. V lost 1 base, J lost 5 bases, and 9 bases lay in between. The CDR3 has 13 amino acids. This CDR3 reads CASSLISEYGYTF. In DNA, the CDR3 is TGCGCCAGCAGCTTGATCTCGGAGTATGGCTACACCTTC.